This T cell receptor (beta chain) was sequenced in a study of regulatory T cells in long-lasting Graves disease. Time point denoted: newly diagnosed GD, antithyroid drugs for less than 3 months. Extracted PBMC RNA gave rise to the TCR library. HTBI primers from iRepertoire and Arm-PCR of CDR3 regions yielded the TCR beta libraries. TCRdb re-called the multiplex PCR reads through MiXCR, storing one row per CDR3 protein. The sample includes 520,000 or so distinct CDR3 sequences, around 12% of them seen just once. Germline CDR1 is SGHAT and CDR2 is FQNNGV. V trimming: 4 bases; J trimming: 0 bases; junction bases outside the gene matches: 6. This CDR3 is built from 15 residues. This clonotype has ten or more counts. This sample also belongs to another study, concerning T cells in Graves' hyperthyroidism and ophthalmopathy. Turning to that study: Participants, patients aged 18 to 65, had newly diagnosed hyperthyroidism with a duration under 2 months. First-round RT-PCR targeting the TCR CDR3 was performed with the HTBI primer set. Blood also held most thyroid clonotypes expanded beyond 0.001.

This TCR was recovered from a woman in her 30s with Graves disease. The sequences come from peripheral blood mononuclear cells (PBMCs), collected at new diagnosis, from a patient treated with antithyroid drugs. The rearrangement joins TRBV11-2 to TRBJ2-7; 7 bases map to TRBD1. The CDR3 is CASSSTGDSSYEQYF. The CDR3, as DNA: TGTGCCAGCAGCTCAACAGGGGATAGCTCCTACGAGCAGTACTTC.